Following are 6 T cell receptor beta chains from one sample sequenced in a study of blood T cell repertoires in COVID-19. Measured with immunoSEQ multiplex PCR; TCRdb has only the in-frame clones, and not every one. The table has over 400,000 clones, approximately 85% seen once; the top ten hold approximately 3.2%. Sequencing input: peripheral blood. These receptors all stem from a human donor in a cohort sampled during active COVID-19.

This sequence joins TRBV19 and TRBJ1-4; 7 bases are a match to TRBD1. The CDR3 totals 13 residues. CDR1 LNHDA and CDR2 SQIVND come from the germline V gene (reference sequence). Trimming cost V 8 bases and J 8 bases; bases outside gene matches: 8. The CDR3 sequence is CASHDRVEEKLFF. As DNA, the CDR3 is TGTGCCAGTCATGACAGGGTGGAGGAAAAACTGTTTTTT. Together with reference TRBV19 and TRBJ1-4, the CDR3 gives the full variable domain: DGGITQSPKYLFRKEGQNVTLSCEQNLNHDAMYWYRQDPGQGLRLIYYSQIVNDFQKGDIAEGYSVSREKKESFPLTVTSAQKNPTAFYLCASHDRVEEKLFFGSGTQLSVL.

The rearrangement uses TRBV11-2 and TRBJ1-1; 7 bases match TRBD1. The CDR3 extends over 15 amino acids. With V trimmed by 4 bases and J by 5 bases, 10 bases remained unmatched. The V gene's germline CDR1 is SGHAT and CDR2 FQNNGV. The CDR3 bases are TGTGCCAGCAGCTCGACAGGGTCCGTGGGGACTGAAGCTTTCTTT. Its translation: CASSSTGSVGTEAFF.

The V call is TRBV7-2, the J call TRBJ2-5; 9 positions match TRBD2. This CDR3 spans 15 amino acids. CDR1 and CDR2 from the germline V gene are SGHTA and FQGNSA. With V trimmed by 4 bases and J by 3 bases, 6 bases remained unmatched. The CDR3 spells CASSSALAGEETQYF. The CDR3 DNA is TGTGCCAGCAGCTCCGCACTAGCGGGCGAAGAGACCCAGTACTTC.

This clone was detected a few times. The CDR3 loop is CASSRLAVYEQYF. In nucleotides, the CDR3 is TGTGCCAGCAGCCGACTAGCGGTCTACGAGCAGTACTTC. This chain links TRBV6-5 with TRBJ2-7; TRBD2 matches at 9 bases. V lost 6 bases, J lost 3 bases, and 3 bases stayed unmatched. Germline CDR1 MNHEY, CDR2 SVGAGI. The CDR3 length is 13 residues.

The chain couples TRBV6-5 to TRBJ2-1; TRBD1 aligns across 8 bases. CDR1 is MNHEY and CDR2 is SVGAGI in the germline V gene. V lost 6 bases to trimming and J lost 6 bases; unmatched junction nucleotides: 10. CDR3 length: 15 amino acids. In nucleotides, the CDR3 is TGTGCCAGCAGCTCAGGGGGCGCGGGATCCAATGAGCAGTTCTTC. The encoded protein is CASSSGGAGSNEQFF.

The chain recombines TRBV7-9 with TRBJ1-3; tentatively, D is TRBD1 (5 bases). The CDR3 runs to 16 residues. Trimming left V 0 bases short and J 4 bases short, with 13 bases between. CDR1 and CDR2 from the germline V gene are SEHNR and FQNEAQ (reference sequence). CDR3: CASSLATRVYGNTIYF. CDR3 sequence (DNA): TGTGCCAGCAGCTTAGCGACCAGGGTATACGGAAACACCATATATTTT. Supplemented by reference TRBV7-9 and TRBJ1-3, the full variable domain reads DTGVSQNPRHKITKRGQNVTFRCDPISEHNRLYWYRQTLGQGPEFLTYFQNEAQLEKSRLLSDRFSAERPKGSFSTLEIQRTEQGDSAMYLCASSLATRVYGNTIYFGEGSWLTVV.